Listed here is a single T cell receptor (beta chain). Data came from immunoSEQ multiplex PCR; TCRdb stores just in-frame clones and leaves some out. The data contain under 200,000 clones, roughly 88% of them singletons. This CDR3 region has 16 residues. With 3 bases clipped from V and 7 bases from J, the junction kept 12 bases outside the gene matches. The germline gives CDR1 SEHNR, CDR2 FQNEAQ (reference sequence). This specimen comes from a study of T cell responses to AZD1222 COVID-19 vaccine. This TCR came from an adult in good health. This sequence joins TRBV7-9 and TRBJ2-3; TRBD1 agrees at 8 bases. The material was peripheral blood, obtained on day 0 of AZD1222 vaccination. CDR3 coding DNA: TGTGCCAGCAGCTTGTCCCGACAGGGGACATTACATACGCAGTATTTT. It codes for CASSLSRQGTLHTQYF.